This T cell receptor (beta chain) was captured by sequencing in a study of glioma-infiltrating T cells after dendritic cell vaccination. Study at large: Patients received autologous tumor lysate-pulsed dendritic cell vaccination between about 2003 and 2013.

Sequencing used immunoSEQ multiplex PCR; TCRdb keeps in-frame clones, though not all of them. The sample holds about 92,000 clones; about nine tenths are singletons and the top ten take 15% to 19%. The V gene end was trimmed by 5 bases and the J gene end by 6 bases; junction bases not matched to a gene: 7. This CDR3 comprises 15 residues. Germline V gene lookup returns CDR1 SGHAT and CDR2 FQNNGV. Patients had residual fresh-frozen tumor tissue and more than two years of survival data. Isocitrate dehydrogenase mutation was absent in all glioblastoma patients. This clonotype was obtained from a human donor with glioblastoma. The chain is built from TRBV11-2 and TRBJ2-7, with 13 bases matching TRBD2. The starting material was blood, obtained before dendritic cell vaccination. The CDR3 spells CASSPRTSGRSEQYF. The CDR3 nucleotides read TGTGCCAGCAGCCCAAGGACTAGCGGGAGATCCGAGCAGTACTTC.